Shown below are 24 T cell receptor beta chains from a single sample sequenced in a study of cytomegalovirus exposure and HLA in healthy donors (dated by TCRdb to about 2017). The library was obtained by the immunoSEQ multiplex PCR assay. The multiplex PCR relied on a mix of 60 forward primers for TCR Vbeta segments and 13 reverse primers for TCR Jbeta segments. Drawn from immuneACCESS, this table holds only the in-frame rearrangements with V and J called that TCRdb kept. Clones are partly lost; checked studies trace under half to an unresolved V gene and leave the rest unexplained. A total of fewer than 200,000 clones appear in this sample, approximately 86% of them only once. The top ten clonotypes cover around 1% of the sample. Sequencing was carried out using PBMCs. Receptors originate from a boy between 2 and 10 years old in good health and CMV-seronegative.

The chain is built from TRBV5-4 and TRBJ1-5; 8 bases map to TRBD1. Losses at the gene ends were 3 bases for V and 5 bases for J; bases not matched to a gene: 16. CDR1 and CDR2 from the germline V gene are SGHNT and YYREEE (reference sequence). The CDR3 contains 18 residues. This CDR3 is CASSSMDRVETPDQPQHF. The CDR3 bases are TGTGCCAGCAGCTCCATGGACAGGGTAGAGACCCCTGATCAGCCCCAGCATTTT.

This clone was detected a few times. V and J are TRBV5-6 and TRBJ1-4, with 8 bases aligning to TRBD1. Germline V gene data show CDR1 as SGHDT and CDR2 as YYEEEE. The CDR3 has 14 residues. Germline trimming cut 4 bases from V and 8 bases from J; bases unmatched to any gene: 7. CDR3 DNA sequence: TGTGCCAGCAGCCTGACAGGGGTGAGGGAAAAACTGTTTTTT. This codes for CASSLTGVREKLFF. Supplemented by reference TRBV5-6 and TRBJ1-4, the full variable domain reads DAGVTQSPTHLIKTRGQQVTLRCSPKSGHDTVSWYQQALGQGPQFIFQYYEEEERQRGNFPDRFSGHQFPNYSSELNVNALLLGDSALYLCASSLTGVREKLFFGSGTQLSVL.

This chain links TRBV4-2 with TRBJ2-5; tentatively, D is TRBD2 (7 bases). Trimming stripped 3 bases from V and 4 bases from J, with 18 bases between. The length of the CDR3 is 16 residues. Germline CDR1 reads LGHNA; CDR2 reads YNFKEQ. The CDR3 sequence is CASSQVLGGPGETQYF. The CDR3 coding sequence is TGTGCCAGCAGCCAGGTGTTGGGGGGGCCCGGAGAGACCCAGTACTTC.

This clone was recorded a few times. V and J are TRBV6-5 and TRBJ1-3; D is perhaps TRBD1 (5 bases). The germline CDR1 and CDR2 sequences are MNHEY and SVGAGI. Between the trimmed V and J ends, which lost 6 bases and 4 bases, there was a span of 13 bases. The length of the CDR3 is 14 residues. CDR3 region: CASRAGNIGNTIYF. The CDR3 bases are TGTGCCAGCAGGGCAGGGAATATAGGAAACACCATATATTTT.

J is TRBJ1-2 and V is TRBV20-1, with a possible D match to TRBD1 (5 bases). The germline gives CDR1 DFQATT, CDR2 SNEGSKA (reference sequence). With 2 bases removed from V and 6 bases from J, the gap between germline ends came to 7 bases. The CDR3 has 11 amino acids. The CDR3 DNA follows: TGCAGTGCTAGAACCAGGGATGGCTACACCTTC. Translated: CSARTRDGYTF.

The chain is built from TRBV28 and TRBJ1-3; D ambiguous. V was pared by 3 bases and J by 0 bases, with 6 bases between. CDR1 and CDR2 (germline): MDHEN, SYDVKM. There are 14 residues in the CDR3. CDR3 residues: CASSFSLSGNTIYF. In DNA, the CDR3 is TGTGCCAGCAGTTTCTCCCTCTCTGGAAACACCATATATTTT.

This clone is a singleton in its sample. A read error may account for a junction end that differs from germline. V usage is TRBV29-1 and J usage is TRBJ2-4, with TRBD2 matching 7 bases. Germline V lookup: CDR1 SQVTM, CDR2 ANQGSEA. This CDR3 contains 13 residues. Written as DNA, the CDR3 is TGCAGCGCCCTGAGACTAGCCACAAACATTCAGTACTTC. Translated, it gives CSALRLATNIQYF.

The chain employs TRBV28 and TRBJ1-4; possible D gene TRBD1, 6 bases. The CDR3 runs 11 residues. Per the germline V gene, CDR1 is MDHEN and CDR2 is SYDVKM. Trimming stripped 7 bases from V and 12 bases from J, with 12 bases between. CDR3 in amino acids: CASTRKGELFF. The CDR3 DNA follows: TGTGCCAGCACCCGGAAGGGGGAACTGTTTTTT.

The genes are TRBV9 and TRBJ2-1; D not certain. The CDR3 length is 14 residues. Germline values: CDR1 SGDLS, CDR2 YYNGEE. V was trimmed by 4 bases and J by 2 bases, leaving 10 bases between them. The DNA for the CDR3 is TGTGCCAGCAGCCCCCTGTCCGCCTACAATGAGCAGTTCTTC. Protein: CASSPLSAYNEQFF.

The chain couples TRBV6-5 to TRBJ2-1, with TRBD1 matching 9 bases. V lost 6 bases to trimming and J lost 7 bases; unmatched junction nucleotides: 10. The germline V gene has CDR1 MNHEY and CDR2 SVGAGI. The CDR3 is 15 residues long. The CDR3 spells CASSSTGGLGNEQFF. In DNA form, the CDR3 reads TGTGCCAGCAGCTCGACAGGGGGATTGGGGAATGAGCAGTTCTTC.

CDR3 DNA sequence: TGTGCCAGCAGTACTCCGCGGGTCTCCGCCTTTTGGACCCAGTACTTC. This codes for CASSTPRVSAFWTQYF. The rearrangement joins TRBV6-6 to TRBJ2-5; the D gene is possibly TRBD2 (5 bases). From germline, CDR1 is MNHNY and CDR2 SVGAGI (reference sequence). CDR3 length: 16 amino acids. V lost 5 bases and J lost 7, with 23 bases in between.

This clone was seen only a few times. The chain combines TRBV7-2 with TRBJ1-4; no clear D. The CDR3 is made up of 14 amino acids. The germline V gene has CDR1 SGHTA and CDR2 FQGNSA. The V end lost 7 bases, the J end lost 2 bases, and 11 bases lay between the germline ends. CDR3 sequence reads: CASTRGPTNEKLFF. Written as DNA, the CDR3 is TGTGCCAGCACCCGAGGGCCGACTAATGAAAAACTGTTTTTT.

This clone was seen more than once but under ten times. This chain joins TRBV6-1 and TRBJ2-7; D is possibly TRBD1 (5 bases). CDR3 length: 11 residues. V lost 2 bases, J lost 9 bases, and 8 bases lay in between. Germline V CDR1 and CDR2: MNHNS, SASEGT. The CDR3 here is CASSEWGGQYF. The CDR3, as DNA: TGTGCCAGCAGTGAATGGGGCGGGCAGTACTTC.

V usage is TRBV18 and J usage is TRBJ1-1, with D unclear. Looked up from germline, CDR1 is KGHSH and CDR2 is LQKENI. V gave up 3 bases and J gave up 1 base, with 3 bases separating them. This CDR3 has 12 amino acids. The CDR3 sequence is CASSPKNTEAFF. The CDR3 nucleotides read TGTGCCAGCTCACCCAAGAACACTGAAGCTTTCTTT. Complete variable domain (other parts from reference TRBV18 and TRBJ1-1): NAGVMQNPRHLVRRRGQEARLRCSPMKGHSHVYWYRQLPEEGLKFMVYLQKENIIDESGMPKERFSAEFPKEGPSILRIQQVVRGDSAAYFCASSPKNTEAFFGQGTRLTVV.

The V call is TRBV14, the J call TRBJ1-3, with a tentative D call TRBD1 (5 bases). The CDR3 loop spans 16 amino acids. Germline CDR1 and CDR2: SGHDN and FVKESK. With 0 bases removed from V and 4 bases from J, the gap between germline ends came to 13 bases. The CDR3 loop is CASSQDMWGSGNTIYF. CDR3 nucleotides: TGTGCCAGCAGCCAAGATATGTGGGGCTCCGGAAACACCATATATTTT. The full variable domain, with the rest looked up from reference TRBV14 and TRBJ1-3, is EAGVTQFPSHSVIEKGQTVTLRCDPISGHDNLYWYRRVMGKEIKFLLHFVKESKQDESGMPNNRFLAERTGGTYSTLKVQPAELEDSGVYFCASSQDMWGSGNTIYFGEGSWLTVV.

This clone turned up a few times. The chain links TRBV6-6 to TRBJ1-5; D is perhaps TRBD1 (5 bases). V was trimmed by 7 bases and J by 0 bases, leaving 13 bases between them. Germline V gene sequence: CDR1 MNHNY, CDR2 SVGAGI (reference sequence). The CDR3 spans 15 residues. The CDR3, as DNA: TGTGCCAGCACTCCTAGACAGTATAGCAATCAGCCCCAGCATTTT. This gives the protein CASTPRQYSNQPQHF.

The chain carries TRBV5-8 and TRBJ2-4; possibly TRBD1 for D (6 bases). The CDR3 totals 19 residues. Germline loops: CDR1 SGHTS, CDR2 YDEGEE. Trimming stripped 5 bases from V and 0 bases from J, with 24 bases between. The CDR3 DNA follows: TGTGCCAGCAGAGTTGCCGCACAGGGCGCCAGATTAGCCAAAAACATTCAGTACTTC. It codes for CASRVAAQGARLAKNIQYF.

The V and J genes are TRBV2 and TRBJ2-7, with unresolved D. V lost 4 bases, J lost 7 bases, and 11 bases lay in between. The CDR3 has 12 residues. Germline V gene lookup returns CDR1 SNHLY and CDR2 FYNNEI. Written as DNA, the CDR3 is TGTGCCAGCAGTGTGCGGCTCGGGGAGCAGTACTTC. Translated, it gives CASSVRLGEQYF. Variable domain in full (rest from reference TRBV2 and TRBJ2-7): EPEVTQTPSHQVTQMGQEVILRCVPISNHLYFYWYRQILGQKVEFLVSFYNNEISEKSEIFDDQFSVERPDGSNFTLKIRSTKLEDSAMYFCASSVRLGEQYFGPGTRLTVT.

This clone has more than one count but fewer than ten. This chain links TRBV5-1 with TRBJ1-2; D is ambiguous. Germline values: CDR1 SGHRS, CDR2 YFSETQ. With 2 bases removed from V and 1 base from J, the gap between germline ends came to 15 bases. The CDR3 runs to 16 residues. The CDR3 loop is CASSFPNRTVNYGYTF. The CDR3 nucleotides are TGCGCCAGCAGCTTCCCTAATAGGACTGTTAACTATGGCTACACCTTC.

The chain is built from TRBV5-1 and TRBJ1-1; D possibly corresponds to TRBD1 (5 bases). The germline CDR1 and CDR2 sequences are SGHRS and YFSETQ. This CDR3 has 20 amino acids. The germline V and J ends were trimmed by 3 bases and 4 bases, with 31 bases remaining between them. Here the CDR3 DNA reads TGCGCCAGCAGCTGGGGCCAGATGACGTACCGGGACCGGGGGTCCACTGAAGCTTTCTTT. Its translation is CASSWGQMTYRDRGSTEAFF.

The gene calls are TRBV15 and TRBJ2-7; no reliable D call. The V gene lost 0 bases and the J gene lost 3 bases, with 6 bases spanning the gap. CDR1 is LNHNV and CDR2 is YYDKDF in the germline V gene (reference sequence). This CDR3 spans 13 amino acids. CDR3 nucleotide sequence: TGTGCCACCAGCAGAGAGGGCATCTACGAGCAGTACTTC. It encodes CATSREGIYEQYF. Supplemented by reference TRBV15 and TRBJ2-7, the full variable domain reads DAMVIQNPRYQVTQFGKPVTLSCSQTLNHNVMYWYQQKSSQAPKLLFHYYDKDFNNEADTPDNFQSRRPNTSFCFLDIRSPGLGDTAMYLCATSREGIYEQYFGPGTRLTVT.

This chain links TRBV6-1 with TRBJ2-7; TRBD2 agrees at 9 bases. This CDR3 spans 13 amino acids. The V and J ends lost 8 bases and 2 bases, in that order; junction bases with no gene match: 4. Germline V lookup: CDR1 MNHNS, CDR2 SASEGT. DNA for the CDR3: TGTGCCAGCTTGGGACTAGCAGCCTACGAGCAGTACTTC. Residues: CASLGLAAYEQYF.

V and J are TRBV7-2 and TRBJ2-7; 7 bases are shared with TRBD1. The CDR3 totals 14 residues. V was clipped by 5 bases and J by 5 bases; unmatched bases: 9. Germline V gives CDR1 SGHTA, CDR2 FQGNSA. CDR3 coding DNA: TGTGCCAGCAGCAGGATACGGACAGGTCACGAGCAGTACTTC. Translated, it gives CASSRIRTGHEQYF.

Only a few counts were recorded for this clone. This chain uses TRBV2 with TRBJ1-1; 7 nucleotides match TRBD1. The CDR3 spans 13 residues. Per germline, CDR1 SNHLY and CDR2 FYNNEI. Trimming cost V 6 bases and J 4 bases; bases outside gene matches: 5. Written as DNA, the CDR3 is TGTGCCAGCAGGGAGACAGGGATCACTGAAGCTTTCTTT. Protein product: CASRETGITEAFF.